This TCR beta chain is drawn from a study of CD8+ T cells in alopecia areata. Germline V gene lookup returns CDR1 SGDLS and CDR2 YYNGEE. The CDR3 extends over 13 amino acids. V shed 0 bases and J shed 8 bases, with 11 bases lying between them. RNA was isolated and reverse transcribed to cDNA, the sequencing template. Sequencing used immunoSEQ multiplex PCR; TCRdb keeps in-frame clones, though not all of them. The profile shows roughly 180,000 clones, more than 60% of them singletons. Specimen: CD4+ T cells sorted from blood, collected at week 0. The rearrangement uses TRBV9 and TRBJ1-1; possibly TRBD1 for D (5 bases). This sequence was found in a human donor with alopecia areata. CDR3 nucleotides: TGTGCCAGCAGCGTAGAAGGGGCGAGGGAAGCTTTCTTT. Protein product: CASSVEGAREAFF.